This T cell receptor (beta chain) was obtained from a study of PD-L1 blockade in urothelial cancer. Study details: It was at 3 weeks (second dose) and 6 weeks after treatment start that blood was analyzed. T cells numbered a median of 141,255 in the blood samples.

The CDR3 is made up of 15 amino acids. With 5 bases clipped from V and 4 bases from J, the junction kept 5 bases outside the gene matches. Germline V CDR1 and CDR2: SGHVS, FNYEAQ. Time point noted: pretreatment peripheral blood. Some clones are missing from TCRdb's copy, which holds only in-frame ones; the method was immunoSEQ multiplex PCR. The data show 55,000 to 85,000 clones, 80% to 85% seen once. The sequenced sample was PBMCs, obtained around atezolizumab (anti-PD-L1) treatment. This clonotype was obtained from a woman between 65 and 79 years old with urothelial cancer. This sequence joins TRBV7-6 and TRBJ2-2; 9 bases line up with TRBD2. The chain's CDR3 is CASSLIAGATGELFF. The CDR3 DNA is TGTGCCAGCAGCCTGATAGCGGGAGCCACCGGGGAGCTGTTTTTT.